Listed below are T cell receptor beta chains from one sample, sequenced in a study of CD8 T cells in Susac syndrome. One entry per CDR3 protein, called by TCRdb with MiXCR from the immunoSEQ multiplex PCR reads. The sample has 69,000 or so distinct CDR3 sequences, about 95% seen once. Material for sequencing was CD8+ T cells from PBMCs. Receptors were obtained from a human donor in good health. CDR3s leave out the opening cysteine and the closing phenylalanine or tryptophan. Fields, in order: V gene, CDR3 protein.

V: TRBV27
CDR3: ASRRPGQGLSYEQY

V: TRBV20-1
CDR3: SASGQEETQY

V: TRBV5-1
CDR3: ASSSGSTFDEQF

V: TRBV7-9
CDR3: ASSLLQGINTEAF

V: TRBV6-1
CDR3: ASSAYASSGNTIY

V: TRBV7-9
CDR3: ASSLVGSYGYT

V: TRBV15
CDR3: ATSRGSSYEQY

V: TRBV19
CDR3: ASSPSSRPEAF

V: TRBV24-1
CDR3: ATSGGGNQPQH

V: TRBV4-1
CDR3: ASSQEGQGGTEAF

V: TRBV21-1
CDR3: ASSKLGRLEKLF

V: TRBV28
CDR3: ASSRPATNEKLF

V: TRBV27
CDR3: ASSYRQGGSSPLH

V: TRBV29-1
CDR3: GRQGDTGELF

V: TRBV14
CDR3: ASSQDVRGTEAF

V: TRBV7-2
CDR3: ASSLGRRGVWETQY

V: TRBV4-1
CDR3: ASSQEDSGVGETQY

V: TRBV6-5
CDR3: ASSYSTSGGVAGELF

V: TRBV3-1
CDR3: ASSQDPGVKGYT

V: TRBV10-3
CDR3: AISESGQGGNEQY

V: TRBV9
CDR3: ASSVLSTDTQY

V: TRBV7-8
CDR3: ASSYITVYEQY

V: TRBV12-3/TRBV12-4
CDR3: ASSQGLRGYT

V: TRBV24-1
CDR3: ATSEWTGGYNEQF

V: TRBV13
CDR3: ASSLGLGEGYT

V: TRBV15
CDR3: ATRVLPGQGARGELF

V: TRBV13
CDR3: ASSSADDTQY

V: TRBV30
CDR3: AWSFGTGDYEQY

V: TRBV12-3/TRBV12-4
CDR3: ASSAGPTGQGAYEQY